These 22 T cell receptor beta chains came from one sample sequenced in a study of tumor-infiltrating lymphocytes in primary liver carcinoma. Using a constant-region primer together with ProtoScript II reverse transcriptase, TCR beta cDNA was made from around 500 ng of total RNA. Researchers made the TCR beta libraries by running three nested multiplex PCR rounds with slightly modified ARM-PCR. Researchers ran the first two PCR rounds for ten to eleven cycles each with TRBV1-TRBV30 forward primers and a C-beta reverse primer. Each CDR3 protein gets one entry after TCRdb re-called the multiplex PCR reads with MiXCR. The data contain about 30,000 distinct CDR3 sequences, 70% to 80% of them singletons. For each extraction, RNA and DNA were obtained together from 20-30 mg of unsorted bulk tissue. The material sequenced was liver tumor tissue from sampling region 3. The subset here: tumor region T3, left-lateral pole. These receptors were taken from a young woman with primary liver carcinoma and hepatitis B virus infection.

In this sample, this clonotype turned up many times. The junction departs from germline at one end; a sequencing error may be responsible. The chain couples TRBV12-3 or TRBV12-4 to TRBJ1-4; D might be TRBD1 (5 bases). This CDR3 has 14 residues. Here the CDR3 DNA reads TGCGCCAGCAGGGATTTGCCGACTAATGAAAAACTGTTTTTT. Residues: CASRDLPTNEKLFF.

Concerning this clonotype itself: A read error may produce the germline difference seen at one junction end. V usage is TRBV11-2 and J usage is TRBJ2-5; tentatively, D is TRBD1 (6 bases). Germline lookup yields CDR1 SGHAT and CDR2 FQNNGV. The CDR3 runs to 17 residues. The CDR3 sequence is CASSLGPPGQGWETRYF. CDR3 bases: TGCGCCAGCAGCTTAGGCCCCCCGGGACAAGGGTGGGAGACCCGGTACTTC.

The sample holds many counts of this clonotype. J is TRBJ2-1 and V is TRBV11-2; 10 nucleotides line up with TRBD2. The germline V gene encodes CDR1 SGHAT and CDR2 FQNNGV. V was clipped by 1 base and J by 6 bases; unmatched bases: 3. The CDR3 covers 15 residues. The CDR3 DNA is TGTGCCAGCAGCTTAGGGACTAGCGGTTTCAATGAGCAGTTCTTC. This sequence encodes CASSLGTSGFNEQFF. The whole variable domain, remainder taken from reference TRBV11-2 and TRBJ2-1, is EAGVAQSPRYKIIEKRQSVAFWCNPISGHATLYWYQQILGQGPKLLIQFQNNGVVDDSQLPKDRFSAERLKGVDSTLKIQPAKLEDSAVYLCASSLGTSGFNEQFFGPGTRLTVL.

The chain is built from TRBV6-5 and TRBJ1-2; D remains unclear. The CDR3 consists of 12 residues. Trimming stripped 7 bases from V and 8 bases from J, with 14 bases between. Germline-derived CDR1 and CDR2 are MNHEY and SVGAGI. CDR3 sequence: CASNSPGVGYTF. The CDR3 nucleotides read TGTGCCAGCAATTCACCAGGCGTAGGCTACACCTTC.

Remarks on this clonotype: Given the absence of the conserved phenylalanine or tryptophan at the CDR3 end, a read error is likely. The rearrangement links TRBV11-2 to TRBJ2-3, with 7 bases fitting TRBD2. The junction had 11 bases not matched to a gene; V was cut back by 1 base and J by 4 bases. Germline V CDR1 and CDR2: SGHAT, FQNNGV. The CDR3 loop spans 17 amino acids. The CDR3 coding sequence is TGTGCCAGCAGCTTAGGGGGACTAAGGTACACGTCAGATACGCAGTATTTA. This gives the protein CASSLGGLRYTSDTQYL.

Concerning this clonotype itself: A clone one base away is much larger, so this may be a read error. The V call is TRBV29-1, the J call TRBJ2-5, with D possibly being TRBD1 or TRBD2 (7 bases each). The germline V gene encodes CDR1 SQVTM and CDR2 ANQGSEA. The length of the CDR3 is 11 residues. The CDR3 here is CGGNAGGVQYF. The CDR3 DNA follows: TGCGGGGGAAATGCAGGGGGGGTCCAGTACTTC.

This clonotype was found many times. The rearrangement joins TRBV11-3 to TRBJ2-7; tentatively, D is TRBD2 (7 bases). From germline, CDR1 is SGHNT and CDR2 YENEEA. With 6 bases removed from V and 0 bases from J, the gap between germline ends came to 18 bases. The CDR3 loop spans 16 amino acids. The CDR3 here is CASSLGGTSGSYEQYF. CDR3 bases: TGTGCCAGCAGTTTGGGAGGGACAAGCGGCTCCTACGAGCAGTACTTC.

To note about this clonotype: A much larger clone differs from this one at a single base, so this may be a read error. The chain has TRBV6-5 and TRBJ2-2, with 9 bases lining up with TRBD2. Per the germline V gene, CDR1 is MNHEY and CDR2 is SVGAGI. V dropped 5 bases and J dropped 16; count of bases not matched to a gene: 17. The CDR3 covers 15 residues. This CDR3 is CASSPRGGGTGESFF. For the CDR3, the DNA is TGTGCCAGCAGTCCGCGGGGGGGTGGAACCGGGGAGTCGTTTTTT.

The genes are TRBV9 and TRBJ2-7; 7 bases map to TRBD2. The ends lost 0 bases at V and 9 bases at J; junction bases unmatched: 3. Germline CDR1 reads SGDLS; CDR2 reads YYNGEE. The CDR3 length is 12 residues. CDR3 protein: CASSVDSGTQYF. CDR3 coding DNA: TGTGCCAGCAGCGTAGACAGCGGGACGCAGTACTTC.

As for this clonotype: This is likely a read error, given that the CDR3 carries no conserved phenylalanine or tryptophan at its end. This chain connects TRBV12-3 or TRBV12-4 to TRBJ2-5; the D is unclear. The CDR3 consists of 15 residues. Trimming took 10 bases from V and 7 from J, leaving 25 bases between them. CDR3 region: CANSTYPVSEGTQYL. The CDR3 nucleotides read TGTGCCAACAGCACCTACCCCGTGAGCGAAGGGACCCAGTACCTC.

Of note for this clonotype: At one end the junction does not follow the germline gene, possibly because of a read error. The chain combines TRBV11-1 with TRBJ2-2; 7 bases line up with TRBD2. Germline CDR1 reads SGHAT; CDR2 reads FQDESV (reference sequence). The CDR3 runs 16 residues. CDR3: CASSRVVAGASGELFF. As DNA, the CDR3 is TGTGCTAGCAGCAGGGTTGTGGCGGGAGCGTCCGGGGAGCTGTTTTTT.

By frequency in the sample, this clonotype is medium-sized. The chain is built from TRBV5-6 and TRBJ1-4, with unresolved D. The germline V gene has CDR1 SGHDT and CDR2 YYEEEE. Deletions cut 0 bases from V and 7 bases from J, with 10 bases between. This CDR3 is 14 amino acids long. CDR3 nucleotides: TGTGCCAGCAGCTTGGCTTGGCTGAGTGAAAAACTGTTTTTT. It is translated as CASSLAWLSEKLFF.

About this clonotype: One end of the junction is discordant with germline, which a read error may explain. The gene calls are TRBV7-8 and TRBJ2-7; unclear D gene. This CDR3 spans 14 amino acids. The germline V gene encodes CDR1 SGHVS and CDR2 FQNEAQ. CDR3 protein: CASSALLLTPEQHF. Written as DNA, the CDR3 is TGTGCCAGCAGCGCCCTCCTGTTGACCCCCGAGCAGCACTTC.

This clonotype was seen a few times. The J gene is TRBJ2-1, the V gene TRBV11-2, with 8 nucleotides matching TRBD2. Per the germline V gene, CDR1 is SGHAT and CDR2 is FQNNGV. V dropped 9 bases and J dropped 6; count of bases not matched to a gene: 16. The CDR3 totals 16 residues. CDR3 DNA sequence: TGTGCCAGTAGCCCCGGGCTAGCGGGCGATTTCAATGAGCAGTTCTTC. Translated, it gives CASSPGLAGDFNEQFF.

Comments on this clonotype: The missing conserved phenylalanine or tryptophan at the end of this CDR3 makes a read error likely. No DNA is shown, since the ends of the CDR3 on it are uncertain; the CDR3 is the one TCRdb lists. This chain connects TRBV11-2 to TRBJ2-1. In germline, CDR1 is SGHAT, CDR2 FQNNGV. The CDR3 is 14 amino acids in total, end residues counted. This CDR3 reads CASSLPGAGNEKFL.

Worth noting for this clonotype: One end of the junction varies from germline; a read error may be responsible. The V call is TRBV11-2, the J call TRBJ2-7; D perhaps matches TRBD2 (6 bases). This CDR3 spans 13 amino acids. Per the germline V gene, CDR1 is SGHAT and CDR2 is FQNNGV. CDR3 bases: TGCGCCAGCAGCTTAACTATCGGGAGCGAGCAGTACTTC. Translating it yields CASSLTIGSEQYF. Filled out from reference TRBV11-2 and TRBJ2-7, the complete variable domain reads EAGVAQSPRYKIIEKRQSVAFWCNPISGHATLYWYQQILGQGPKLLIQFQNNGVVDDSQLPKDRFSAERLKGVDSTLKIQPAKLEDSAVYLCASSLTIGSEQYFGPGTRLTVT.

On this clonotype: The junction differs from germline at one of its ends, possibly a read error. The CDR3, as DNA: TGTGCCAGCAGTGAAAGGGGGGGGACAAACATTCAGTCCCAGCATTTT. Translated: CASSERGGTNIQSQHF. J is TRBJ1-5 and V is TRBV6-1; tentatively, D is TRBD1 (6 bases). Germline CDR1 reads MNHNS; CDR2 reads SASEGT. This CDR3 spans 16 amino acids.

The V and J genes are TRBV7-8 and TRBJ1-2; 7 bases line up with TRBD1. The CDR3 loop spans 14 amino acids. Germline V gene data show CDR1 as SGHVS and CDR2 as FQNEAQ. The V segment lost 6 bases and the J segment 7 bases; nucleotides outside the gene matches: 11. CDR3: CASSSGRGSCGYTF. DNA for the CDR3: TGTGCCAGCAGTTCCGGCAGGGGGTCCTGTGGCTACACCTTC. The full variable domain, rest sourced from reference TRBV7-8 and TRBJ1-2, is GAGVSQSPRYKVAKRGQDVALRCDPISGHVSLFWYQQALGQGPEFLTYFQNEAQLDKSGLPSDRFFAERPEGSVSTLKIQRTQQEDSAVYLCASSSGRGSCGYTFGSGTRLTVV.

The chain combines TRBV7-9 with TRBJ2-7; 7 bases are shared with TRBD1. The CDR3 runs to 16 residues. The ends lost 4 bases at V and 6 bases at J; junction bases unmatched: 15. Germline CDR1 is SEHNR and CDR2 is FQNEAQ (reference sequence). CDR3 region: CASSSMSPQGFGEQYF. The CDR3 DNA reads TGTGCCAGCAGCTCTATGTCGCCACAGGGGTTTGGCGAGCAGTACTTC. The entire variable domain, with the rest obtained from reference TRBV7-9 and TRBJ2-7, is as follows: DTGVSQNPRHKITKRGQNVTFRCDPISEHNRLYWYRQTLGQGPEFLTYFQNEAQLEKSRLLSDRFSAERPKGSFSTLEIQRTEQGDSAMYLCASSSMSPQGFGEQYFGPGTRLTVT.

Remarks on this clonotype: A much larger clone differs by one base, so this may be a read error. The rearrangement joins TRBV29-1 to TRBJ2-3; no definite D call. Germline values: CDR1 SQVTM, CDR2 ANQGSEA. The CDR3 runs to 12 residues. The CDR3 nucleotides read TGCATCGTTGCGTTTGGCACAGATACGCAGTATTTT. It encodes CIVAFGTDTQYF.

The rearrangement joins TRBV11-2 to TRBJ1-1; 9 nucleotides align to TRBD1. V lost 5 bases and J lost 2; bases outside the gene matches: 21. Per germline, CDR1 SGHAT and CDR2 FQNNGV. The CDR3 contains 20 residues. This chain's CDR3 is CASSTRNRGRKMWSNTEAFF. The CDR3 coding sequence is TGTGCCAGCAGCACTCGGAACAGGGGGCGCAAGATGTGGAGTAACACTGAAGCTTTCTTT.

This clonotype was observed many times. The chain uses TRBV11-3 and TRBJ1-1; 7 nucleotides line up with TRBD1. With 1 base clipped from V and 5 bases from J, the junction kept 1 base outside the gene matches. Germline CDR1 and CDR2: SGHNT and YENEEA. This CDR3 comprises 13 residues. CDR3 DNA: TGTGCCAGCAGCTTAGCAGGGGGGACTGAAGCTTTCTTT. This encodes CASSLAGGTEAFF.